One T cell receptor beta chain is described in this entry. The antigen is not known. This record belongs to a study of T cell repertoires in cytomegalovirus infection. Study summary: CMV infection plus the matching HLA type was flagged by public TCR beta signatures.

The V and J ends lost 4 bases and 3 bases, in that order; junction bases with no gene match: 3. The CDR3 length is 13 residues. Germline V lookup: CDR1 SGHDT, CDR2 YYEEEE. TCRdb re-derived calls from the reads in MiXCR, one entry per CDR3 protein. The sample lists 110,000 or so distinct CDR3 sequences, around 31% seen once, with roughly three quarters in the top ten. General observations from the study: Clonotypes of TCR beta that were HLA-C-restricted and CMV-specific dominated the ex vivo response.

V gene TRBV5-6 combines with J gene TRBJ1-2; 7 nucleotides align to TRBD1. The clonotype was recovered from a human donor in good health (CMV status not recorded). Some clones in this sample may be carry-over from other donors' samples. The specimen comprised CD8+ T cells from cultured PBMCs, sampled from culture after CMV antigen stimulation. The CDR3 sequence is CASSRDSYYGYTF. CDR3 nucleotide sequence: TGTGCCAGCAGCAGGGACAGCTACTATGGCTACACCTTC.